The 30 T cell receptor beta chains below all came from one sample that was sequenced in a study of T cell responses to AZD1222 COVID-19 vaccine. The data were produced by immunoSEQ multiplex PCR, yet TCRdb's version contains in-frame clones alone and is incomplete. The sample contains 69,000 or so clones, 70% to 90% of which appear only once. This sample comprised peripheral blood, obtained 28 days after the second AZD1222 dose. Receptor source: an adult who received the AZD1222 COVID-19 vaccine.

The table lists this clone with a count of one. V is TRBV6-6 and J is TRBJ1-5; the D is unclear. The V and J ends lost 5 bases and 1 base respectively, with 21 bases between them. CDR3 length equals 18 residues. Per the germline V gene, CDR1 is MNHNY and CDR2 is SVGAGI (reference sequence). In DNA, the CDR3 is TGTGCCAGCAGTCCGCGCGTCGGTGGGGAATTGAGCAATCAGCCCCAGCATTTT. It is translated as CASSPRVGGELSNQPQHF.

This chain uses TRBV18 with TRBJ2-2; D might be TRBD2 (5 bases). The V gene lost 6 bases and the J gene lost 3 bases, with 20 bases spanning the gap. The CDR3 has 17 residues. Germline V lookup: CDR1 KGHSH, CDR2 LQKENI. Written as DNA, the CDR3 is TGTGCCAGCTCTGACCAGCCTCCGGGGAGAGACACCGGGGAGCTGTTTTTT. Translation: CASSDQPPGRDTGELFF.

This chain joins TRBV11-1 and TRBJ1-1; D possibly corresponds to TRBD1 (6 bases). V dropped 3 bases and J dropped 2 bases, with 16 bases sitting between them. CDR3 length equals 16 residues. Looked up from germline, CDR1 is SGHAT and CDR2 is FQDESV (reference sequence). The CDR3 sequence is CASSFYSGHRNTEAFF. CDR3 nucleotide sequence: TGTGCCAGCAGCTTCTATTCGGGACACCGCAACACTGAAGCTTTCTTT.

V gene TRBV7-2 combines with J gene TRBJ1-2; 7 bases fit TRBD1. CDR3 length: 14 residues. V trimming: 0 bases; J trimming: 8 bases; junction bases outside the gene matches: 6. The germline gives CDR1 SGHTA, CDR2 FQGNSA. In nucleotides, the CDR3 is TGTGCCAGCAGCTTAGCGGGGACAGTTAGAGGCTACACCTTC. It specifies CASSLAGTVRGYTF. Filled out from reference TRBV7-2 and TRBJ1-2, the complete variable domain reads GAGVSQSPSNKVTEKGKDVELRCDPISGHTALYWYRQSLGQGLEFLIYFQGNSAPDKSGLPSDRFSAERTGGSVSTLTIQRTQQEDSAVYLCASSLAGTVRGYTFGSGTRLTVV.

The V gene is TRBV6-2 or TRBV6-3, the J gene TRBJ2-1; tentative D call: TRBD2 (6 bases). Germline lookup yields CDR1 MNHEY and CDR2 SVGEGT. The CDR3 loop spans 12 amino acids. Trimming shortened V by 1 base and J by 15 bases, and 13 bases separated the two germline ends. Here the CDR3 reads CASSYYDGAGFF. DNA of the CDR3: TGTGCCAGCAGTTACTACGACGGAGCGGGGTTCTTC.

The chain couples TRBV4-3 to TRBJ2-3; 9 bases line up with TRBD2. Germline CDR1 reads LGHNA; CDR2 reads YSLEER. Trimming cost V 1 base and J 0 bases; bases outside gene matches: 5. The length of the CDR3 is 17 residues. This chain's CDR3 is CASSQGASGASTDTQYF. The CDR3, as DNA: TGCGCCAGCAGCCAAGGGGCTAGCGGGGCTAGCACAGATACGCAGTATTTT.

The rearrangement joins TRBV10-3 to TRBJ1-6; possibly TRBD1 for D (5 bases). Trimming left V 2 bases short and J 7 bases short, with 15 bases between. CDR3 length: 16 residues. Per the germline V gene, CDR1 is ENHRY and CDR2 is SYGVKD. In DNA, the CDR3 is TGTGCCATCAGTGAGCGAGGTGGCAGGGACAATTCACCCCTCCACTTT. Protein: CAISERGGRDNSPLHF.

The chain recombines TRBV6-5 with TRBJ1-2; 7 nucleotides agree with TRBD1. V was pared by 0 bases and J by 6 bases, with 7 bases of the junction left unmatched. Per the germline V gene, CDR1 is MNHEY and CDR2 is SVGAGI. The CDR3 contains 15 residues. In DNA form, the CDR3 reads TGTGCCAGCAGTTACTCGAGGGGGCAGGGCAATGGCTACACCTTC. It codes for CASSYSRGQGNGYTF.

The CDR3 is CATSGTGDYGYTF. The CDR3 DNA is TGCGCCACCTCCGGGACAGGGGACTATGGCTACACCTTC. The chain joins TRBV10-2 to TRBJ1-2; 10 bases are a match to TRBD1. The CDR3 totals 13 residues. Per germline, CDR1 WSHSY and CDR2 SAAADI. V gave up 10 bases and J gave up 3 bases; unmatched junction bases: 5.

The chain carries TRBV27 and TRBJ1-5; 7 nucleotides align to TRBD1. The germline CDR1 and CDR2 sequences are MNHEY and SMNVEV (reference sequence). The CDR3 covers 12 residues. Trimming at V came to 8 bases and at J to 5 bases, leaving 3 bases not matched to a gene. The CDR3 is CASGTGDQPQHF. The CDR3 DNA follows: TGTGCCAGCGGTACAGGGGATCAGCCCCAGCATTTT.

The chain joins TRBV6-2 or TRBV6-3 to TRBJ2-7, with a tentative D call TRBD2 (6 bases). The germline V and J ends were trimmed by 2 bases and 5 bases, with 16 bases remaining between them. Germline V lookup: CDR1 MNHEY, CDR2 SVGEGT. The CDR3 length is 15 residues. CDR3 sequence (DNA): TGTGCCAGCAGTTACACCGGGAGACTCAACCACGAGCAGTACTTC. Protein: CASSYTGRLNHEQYF.

This CDR3 reads CSVELENYGYTF. The CDR3 nucleotides read TGCAGCGTTGAATTGGAGAACTATGGCTACACCTTC. The chain recombines TRBV29-1 with TRBJ1-2; D not resolved. Germline CDR1 SQVTM, CDR2 ANQGSEA. V gave up 2 bases and J gave up 2 bases, with 6 bases separating them. The CDR3 is 12 residues long.

This chain connects TRBV11-2 to TRBJ2-3; 12 bases align to TRBD2. V trimming: 1 base; J trimming: 5 bases; junction bases outside the gene matches: 4. The germline V gene encodes CDR1 SGHAT and CDR2 FQNNGV. The CDR3 has 16 amino acids. Here the CDR3 DNA reads TGTGCCAGCAGCTTAGGACTAGCGGGAGCGGGAGATACGCAGTATTTT. Amino acid sequence: CASSLGLAGAGDTQYF.

The chain combines TRBV12-3 or TRBV12-4 with TRBJ2-2, with D tentatively TRBD2 (5 bases). The V and J ends lost 6 bases and 4 bases respectively, with 9 bases between them. The CDR3 totals 13 residues. The CDR3 DNA is TGTGCCAGCAGGCCGGGGAGCACCGGGGAGCTGTTTTTT. Translated: CASRPGSTGELFF.

The chain couples TRBV19 to TRBJ2-3; TRBD2 matches 7 bases. The CDR3 is 13 amino acids. V trimming: 9 bases; J trimming: 4 bases; junction bases outside the gene matches: 7. Germline V CDR1 and CDR2: LNHDA, SQIVND (reference sequence). This CDR3 reads CASRGEGPDTQYF. In nucleotides, the CDR3 is TGTGCCAGCCGAGGGGAGGGCCCAGATACGCAGTATTTT.

The chain is built from TRBV4-1 and TRBJ2-7; no clear D gene. The germline V gene encodes CDR1 MGHRA and CDR2 YSYEKL. The length of the CDR3 is 13 residues. V was cut by 5 bases and J by 4 bases, with 12 bases left in between. The CDR3 loop is CASSAAQKYEQYF. Here the CDR3 DNA reads TGCGCCAGCAGCGCGGCCCAAAAATACGAGCAGTACTTC.

This clone occurred once. The chain is built from TRBV30 and TRBJ1-1, with D hard to call. V lost 8 bases and J 9 bases, leaving 16 bases between the germline ends. The CDR3 runs 11 residues. CDR1 is GTSNPN and CDR2 is SVGIG in the germline V gene (reference sequence). The CDR3 is CAGLSSPKAFF. CDR3 DNA sequence: TGTGCCGGACTATCCTCCCCTAAAGCTTTCTTT.

V is TRBV12-3 or TRBV12-4 and J is TRBJ1-4; D gene unclear. There are 13 residues in the CDR3. V was trimmed by 7 bases and J by 6 bases, leaving 12 bases between them. CDR3 DNA sequence: TGTGCCAGCAACAACTGGGCAGATGAAAAACTGTTTTTT. It encodes CASNNWADEKLFF.

V usage is TRBV18 and J usage is TRBJ2-3, with D perhaps TRBD2 (6 bases). Germline values: CDR1 KGHSH, CDR2 LQKENI. V lost 3 bases and J lost 2, with 12 bases in between. This CDR3 region has 15 residues. CDR3 nucleotides: TGTGCCAGCTCACCTCGCGGCGGGGACACAGATACGCAGTATTTT. It is translated as CASSPRGGDTDTQYF.

CDR3 amino acids: CASSTSYRTNYGYTF. CDR3 bases: TGTGCCAGCAGCACTAGCTATCGTACTAACTATGGCTACACCTTC. The rearrangement uses TRBV7-9 and TRBJ1-2; D uncertain. Germline-derived CDR1 and CDR2 are SEHNR and FQNEAQ (reference sequence). Trimming took 5 bases from V and 0 from J, leaving 13 bases between them. This CDR3 is 15 amino acids long. Filled out from reference TRBV7-9 and TRBJ1-2, the complete variable domain reads DTGVSQNPRHKITKRGQNVTFRCDPISEHNRLYWYRQTLGQGPEFLTYFQNEAQLEKSRLLSDRFSAERPKGSFSTLEIQRTEQGDSAMYLCASSTSYRTNYGYTFGSGTRLTVV.

The J gene is TRBJ2-3, the V gene TRBV27; 9 bases are a match to TRBD2. V dropped 2 bases and J dropped 3; count of bases not matched to a gene: 3. The CDR3 sequence is 15 residues long. CDR1 is MNHEY and CDR2 is SMNVEV in the germline V gene (reference sequence). For the CDR3, the DNA is TGTGCCAGCAGTTTACGACTAGCGGCGACAGATACGCAGTATTTT. It encodes CASSLRLAATDTQYF.

Remarks on this clone: Compared with germline, one end of the junction differs, possibly owing to a read error. CDR3 region: CASSDRGRGQETQYF. The DNA of the CDR3 is TGTGCTAGCAGCGATAGGGGGAGGGGCCAAGAGACCCAGTACTTC. The chain couples TRBV7-7 to TRBJ2-5; tentatively, D is TRBD2 (7 bases). There are 15 residues in the CDR3. Germline V lookup: CDR1 SSHAT, CDR2 FNYEAQ (reference sequence).

This rearrangement joins TRBV6-4 to TRBJ2-1, with 8 bases fitting TRBD2. The CDR3 contains 16 residues. Germline loops: CDR1 MRHNA, CDR2 SNTAGT. V was clipped by 4 bases and J by 6 bases; unmatched bases: 11. CDR3 DNA: TGTGCCAGCAGTGCGGGAGGGGCAGGGAGATTCAATGAGCAGTTCTTC. Its protein product is CASSAGGAGRFNEQFF.

This chain joins TRBV29-1 and TRBJ1-1; D remains ambiguous. Trimming cost V 4 bases and J 5 bases, with 14 bases left between them. CDR3 length equals 13 residues. The germline V gene has CDR1 SQVTM and CDR2 ANQGSEA. The CDR3 region is CSVAPTLRTEAFF. The CDR3 DNA follows: TGCAGCGTTGCCCCGACGTTGCGGACTGAAGCTTTCTTT.

The CDR3 protein is CSVRTRYQETQYF. The CDR3 DNA reads TGCAGCGTTCGGACTCGGTACCAAGAGACCCAGTACTTC. The chain recombines TRBV29-1 with TRBJ2-5; a possible D gene is TRBD2 (5 bases). Germline values: CDR1 SQVTM, CDR2 ANQGSEA. V was shortened by 5 bases and J by 0 bases, with 10 bases between the two germline ends. This CDR3 has 13 amino acids.

The V and J genes are TRBV27 and TRBJ2-1, with a tentative D call TRBD2 (6 bases). There are 14 residues in the CDR3. CDR1 and CDR2 (germline): MNHEY, SMNVEV (reference sequence). V lost 4 bases and J lost 5, with 12 bases in between. CDR3 sequence (DNA): TGTGCCAGCAGTTCAGGGACTGTAAACAATGAGCAGTTCTTC. Translation gives CASSSGTVNNEQFF.

Details on this clone: At the DNA level, this CDR3 is encoded by other sequences in the same sample as well. The chain recombines TRBV29-1 with TRBJ1-2; perhaps TRBD1 as D (6 bases). Per germline, CDR1 SQVTM and CDR2 ANQGSEA. This CDR3 spans 14 amino acids. The V end was cut by 1 base, the J end by 2 bases, with 11 bases between. The CDR3 nucleotides are TGCAGCGTTGAAGCGACAGGAGTCAACTATGGCTACACCTTC. Its translation is CSVEATGVNYGYTF.

This clone was picked up one time. The CDR3 DNA reads as TGTGCCAGCTATGGAAGGTCCGGGGCCAACGTCCTGACTTTC. Protein: CASYGRSGANVLTF. The chain employs TRBV19 and TRBJ2-6; D gene uncertain. CDR1 is LNHDA, CDR2 SQIVND, per germline (reference sequence). CDR3 length: 14 residues. Trimming removed 9 bases from V and 4 bases from J, with 13 bases in between.

The chain has TRBV19 and TRBJ2-6; D ambiguous. The CDR3 runs to 16 residues. The germline V gene has CDR1 LNHDA and CDR2 SQIVND (reference sequence). The V end lost 4 bases, the J end lost 4 bases, and 14 bases lay between the germline ends. The CDR3 is CASSKWAALGANVLTF. The CDR3 nucleotides are TGTGCCAGTAGTAAGTGGGCGGCCCTCGGGGCCAACGTCCTGACTTTC.

The chain recombines TRBV29-1 with TRBJ1-1, with TRBD1 matching 10 bases. J lost 5 bases, V lost 6 bases, and 6 bases had no gene match. Germline V gene sequence: CDR1 SQVTM, CDR2 ANQGSEA. This CDR3 region has 13 residues. The CDR3, as DNA: TGCAGCGTCCCCGGACAGGGGGGTACTGAAGCTTTCTTT. Translating gives CSVPGQGGTEAFF.